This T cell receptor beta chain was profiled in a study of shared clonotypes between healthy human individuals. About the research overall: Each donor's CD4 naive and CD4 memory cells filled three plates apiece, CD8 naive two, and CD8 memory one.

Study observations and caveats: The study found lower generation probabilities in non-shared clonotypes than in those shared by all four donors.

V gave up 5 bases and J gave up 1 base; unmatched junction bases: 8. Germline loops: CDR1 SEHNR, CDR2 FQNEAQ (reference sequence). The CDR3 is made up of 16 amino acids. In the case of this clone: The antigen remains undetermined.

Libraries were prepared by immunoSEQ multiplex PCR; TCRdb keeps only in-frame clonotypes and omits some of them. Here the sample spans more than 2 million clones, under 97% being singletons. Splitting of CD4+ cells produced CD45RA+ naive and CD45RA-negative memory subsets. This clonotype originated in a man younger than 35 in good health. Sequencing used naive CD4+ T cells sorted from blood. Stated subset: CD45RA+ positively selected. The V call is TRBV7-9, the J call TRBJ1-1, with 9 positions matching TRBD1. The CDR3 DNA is TGTGCCAGCAGCCCGGACAGGGGAGGGACGAACACTGAAGCTTTCTTT. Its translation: CASSPDRGGTNTEAFF.